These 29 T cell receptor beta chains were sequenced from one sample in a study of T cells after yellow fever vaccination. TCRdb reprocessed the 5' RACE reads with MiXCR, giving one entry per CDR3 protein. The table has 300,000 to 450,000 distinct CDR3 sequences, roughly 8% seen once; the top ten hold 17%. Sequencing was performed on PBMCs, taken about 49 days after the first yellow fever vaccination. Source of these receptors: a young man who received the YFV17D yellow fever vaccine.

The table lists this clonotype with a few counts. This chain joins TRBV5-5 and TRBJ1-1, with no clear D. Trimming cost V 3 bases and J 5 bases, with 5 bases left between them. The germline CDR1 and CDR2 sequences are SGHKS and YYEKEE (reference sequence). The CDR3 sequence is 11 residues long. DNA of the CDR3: TGTGCCAGCAGCTGGAGTACTGAAGCTTTCTTT. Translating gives CASSWSTEAFF.

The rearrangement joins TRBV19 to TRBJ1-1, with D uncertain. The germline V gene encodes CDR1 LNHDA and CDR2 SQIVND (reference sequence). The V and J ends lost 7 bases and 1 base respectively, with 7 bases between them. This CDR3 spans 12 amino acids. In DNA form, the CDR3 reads TGTGCCAGTATCAAAGGGAACACTGAAGCTTTCTTT. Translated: CASIKGNTEAFF.

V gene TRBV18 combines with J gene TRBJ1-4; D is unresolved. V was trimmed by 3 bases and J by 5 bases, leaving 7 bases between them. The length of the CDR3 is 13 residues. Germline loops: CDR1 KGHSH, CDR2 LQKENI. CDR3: CASSPFGNEKLFF. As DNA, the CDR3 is TGTGCCAGCTCACCTTTCGGGAATGAAAAACTGTTTTTT.

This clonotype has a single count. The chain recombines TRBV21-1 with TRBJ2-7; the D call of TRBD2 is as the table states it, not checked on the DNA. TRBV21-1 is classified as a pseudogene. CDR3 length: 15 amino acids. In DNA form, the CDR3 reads TGTGCCAGCAGCAAAGACAGGGCCCCCTCCTACGAGCAGTACGTC. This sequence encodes CASSKDRAPSYEQYV.

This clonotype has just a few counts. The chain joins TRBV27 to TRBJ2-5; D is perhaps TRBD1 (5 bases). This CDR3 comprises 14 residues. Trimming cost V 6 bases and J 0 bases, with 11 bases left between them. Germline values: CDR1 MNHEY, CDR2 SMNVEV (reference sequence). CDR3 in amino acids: CASSASGYQETQYF. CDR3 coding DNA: TGTGCCAGCAGCGCTTCAGGGTACCAAGAGACCCAGTACTTC.

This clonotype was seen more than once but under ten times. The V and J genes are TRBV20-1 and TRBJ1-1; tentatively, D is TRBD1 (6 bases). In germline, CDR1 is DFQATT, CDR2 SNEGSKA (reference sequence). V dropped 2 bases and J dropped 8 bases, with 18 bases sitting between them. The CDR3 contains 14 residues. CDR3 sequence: CSARPLQGETEAFF. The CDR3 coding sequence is TGCAGTGCTAGACCATTACAGGGAGAAACGGAAGCTTTCTTT.

CDR3 sequence reads: CAWSVRWGQGGNQPQHF. The DNA of the CDR3 is TGTGCCTGGAGTGTACGTTGGGGGCAGGGAGGTAACCAGCCCCAGCATTTT. The chain has TRBV30 and TRBJ1-5; D is perhaps TRBD1 (6 bases). V lost 0 bases to trimming and J lost 7 bases, with 22 bases between them. The length of the CDR3 is 17 residues. From germline, CDR1 is GTSNPN and CDR2 SVGIG (reference sequence).

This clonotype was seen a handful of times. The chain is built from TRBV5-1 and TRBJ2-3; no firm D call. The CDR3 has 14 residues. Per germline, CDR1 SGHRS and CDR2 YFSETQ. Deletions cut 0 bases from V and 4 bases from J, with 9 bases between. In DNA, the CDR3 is TGCGCCAGCAGCTTGGAATTTGACTCAGATACGCAGTATTTT. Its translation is CASSLEFDSDTQYF.

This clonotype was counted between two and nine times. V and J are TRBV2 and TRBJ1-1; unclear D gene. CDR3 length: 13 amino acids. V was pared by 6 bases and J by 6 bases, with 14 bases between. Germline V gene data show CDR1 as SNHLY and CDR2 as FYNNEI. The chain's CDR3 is CASSPAGRSEAFF. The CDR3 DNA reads TGTGCCAGCAGCCCAGCGGGCCGGTCTGAAGCTTTCTTT. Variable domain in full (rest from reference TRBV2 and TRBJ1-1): EPEVTQTPSHQVTQMGQEVILRCVPISNHLYFYWYRQILGQKVEFLVSFYNNEISEKSEIFDDQFSVERPDGSNFTLKIRSTKLEDSAMYFCASSPAGRSEAFFGQGTRLTVV.

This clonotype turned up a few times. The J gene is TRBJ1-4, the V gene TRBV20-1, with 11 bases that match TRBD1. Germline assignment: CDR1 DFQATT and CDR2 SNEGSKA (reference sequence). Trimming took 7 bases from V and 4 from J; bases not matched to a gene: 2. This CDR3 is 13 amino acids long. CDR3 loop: CSGTGGLNEKLFF. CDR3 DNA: TGCAGTGGGACAGGGGGCCTTAATGAAAAACTGTTTTTT.

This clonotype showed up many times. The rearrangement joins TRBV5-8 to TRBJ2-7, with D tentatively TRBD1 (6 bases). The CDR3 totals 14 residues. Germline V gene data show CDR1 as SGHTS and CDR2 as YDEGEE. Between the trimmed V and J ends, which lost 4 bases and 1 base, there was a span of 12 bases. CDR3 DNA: TGTGCCAGCAGCATGGACAGTTATTCCTACGAGCAGTACTTC. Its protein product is CASSMDSYSYEQYF.

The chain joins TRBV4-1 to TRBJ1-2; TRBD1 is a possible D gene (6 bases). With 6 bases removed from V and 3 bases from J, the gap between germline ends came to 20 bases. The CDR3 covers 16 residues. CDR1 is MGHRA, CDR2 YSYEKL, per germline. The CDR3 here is CASRSRGFVWDYGYTF. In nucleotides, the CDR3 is TGCGCCAGCAGGTCCAGGGGCTTCGTTTGGGACTATGGCTACACCTTC.

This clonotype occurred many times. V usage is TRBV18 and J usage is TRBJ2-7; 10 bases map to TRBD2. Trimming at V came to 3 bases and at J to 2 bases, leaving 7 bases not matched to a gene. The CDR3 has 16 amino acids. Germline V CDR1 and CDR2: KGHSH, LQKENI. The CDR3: CASSPSGGTGTYEQYV. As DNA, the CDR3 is TGTGCCAGCTCACCTAGCGGGGGGACAGGAACCTACGAGCAGTACGTC.

In DNA form, the CDR3 reads TGTGCCAGCAGCTTAGTCTCGATCCCCCCAGAAGGCTACACCTTC. This translates into CASSLVSIPPEGYTF. This chain connects TRBV7-9 to TRBJ1-2, with D hard to call. In germline, CDR1 is SEHNR, CDR2 FQNEAQ (reference sequence). The V end was cut by 1 base, the J end by 8 bases, with 17 bases between. The CDR3 is 15 residues long.

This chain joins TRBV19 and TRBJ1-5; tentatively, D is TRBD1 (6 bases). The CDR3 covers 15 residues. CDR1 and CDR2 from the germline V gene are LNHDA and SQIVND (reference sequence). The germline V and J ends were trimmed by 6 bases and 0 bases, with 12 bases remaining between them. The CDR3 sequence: CASRKQGNSNQPQHF. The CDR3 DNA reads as TGTGCCAGTAGGAAACAGGGAAATAGCAATCAGCCCCAGCATTTT.

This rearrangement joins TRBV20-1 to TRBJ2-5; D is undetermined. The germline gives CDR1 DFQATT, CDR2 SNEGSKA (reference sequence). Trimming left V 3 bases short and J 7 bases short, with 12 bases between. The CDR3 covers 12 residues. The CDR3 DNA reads TGCAGTGCTAGCCCCTGGCCAGGGACCCAGTACTTC. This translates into CSASPWPGTQYF.

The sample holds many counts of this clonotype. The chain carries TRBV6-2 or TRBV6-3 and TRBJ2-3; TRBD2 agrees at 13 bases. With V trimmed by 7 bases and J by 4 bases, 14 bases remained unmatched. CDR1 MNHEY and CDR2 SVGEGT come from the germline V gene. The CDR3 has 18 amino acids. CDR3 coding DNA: TGTGCCAGCACCGGAGAAACTAGCGGGGGGGCAGGGGCAGATACGCAGTATTTT. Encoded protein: CASTGETSGGAGADTQYF.

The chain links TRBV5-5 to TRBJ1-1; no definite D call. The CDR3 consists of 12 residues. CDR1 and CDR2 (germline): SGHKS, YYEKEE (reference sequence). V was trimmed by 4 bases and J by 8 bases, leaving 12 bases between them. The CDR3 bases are TGTGCCAGCAGCCTCCCCGGAGGCGAAGCTTTCTTT. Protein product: CASSLPGGEAFF.

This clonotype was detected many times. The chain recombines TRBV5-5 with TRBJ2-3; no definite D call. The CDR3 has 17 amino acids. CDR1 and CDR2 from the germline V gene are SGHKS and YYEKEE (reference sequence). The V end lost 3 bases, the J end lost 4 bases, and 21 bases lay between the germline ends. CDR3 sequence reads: CASSSGWQPASPDTQYF. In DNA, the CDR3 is TGTGCCAGCAGCTCAGGATGGCAGCCGGCTAGTCCAGATACGCAGTATTTT.

CDR3 DNA: TGCGCCAGCAGTGAGCACCGGGGACTGGGGACTGAAGCTTTCTTT. This sequence encodes CASSEHRGLGTEAFF. The rearrangement links TRBV10-2 to TRBJ1-1, with D possibly TRBD1 on 5 matching bases. This CDR3 region has 15 residues. Germline loops: CDR1 WSHSY, CDR2 SAAADI. The V gene lost 2 bases and the J gene lost 5 bases, with 15 bases spanning the gap.

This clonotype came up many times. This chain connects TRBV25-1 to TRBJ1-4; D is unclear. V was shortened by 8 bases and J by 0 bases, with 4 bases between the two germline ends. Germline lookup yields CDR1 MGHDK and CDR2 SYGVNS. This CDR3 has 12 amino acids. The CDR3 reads CASGTTNEKLFF. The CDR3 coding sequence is TGTGCCAGCGGAACAACTAATGAAAAACTGTTTTTT.

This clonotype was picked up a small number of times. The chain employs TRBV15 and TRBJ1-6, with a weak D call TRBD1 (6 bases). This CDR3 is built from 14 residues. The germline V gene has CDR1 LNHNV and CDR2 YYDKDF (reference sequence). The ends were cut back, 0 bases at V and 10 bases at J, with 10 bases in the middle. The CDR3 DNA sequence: TGTGCCACCAGCAGAGACAGGGGTGACTCACCCCTCCACTTT. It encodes CATSRDRGDSPLHF.

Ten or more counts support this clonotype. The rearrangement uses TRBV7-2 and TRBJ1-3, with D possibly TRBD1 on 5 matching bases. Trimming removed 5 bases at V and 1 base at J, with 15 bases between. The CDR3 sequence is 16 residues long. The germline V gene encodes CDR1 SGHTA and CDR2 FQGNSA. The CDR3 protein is CASSQSTAGSGNTIYF. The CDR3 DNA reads TGTGCCAGCAGCCAAAGCACCGCAGGGTCTGGAAACACCATATATTTT.

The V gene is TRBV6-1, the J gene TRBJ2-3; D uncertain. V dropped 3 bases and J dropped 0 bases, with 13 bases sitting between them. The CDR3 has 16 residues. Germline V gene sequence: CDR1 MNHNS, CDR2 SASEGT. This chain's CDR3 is CASSEVGRWSTDTQYF. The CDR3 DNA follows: TGTGCCAGCAGTGAGGTAGGGCGGTGGAGCACAGATACGCAGTATTTT.

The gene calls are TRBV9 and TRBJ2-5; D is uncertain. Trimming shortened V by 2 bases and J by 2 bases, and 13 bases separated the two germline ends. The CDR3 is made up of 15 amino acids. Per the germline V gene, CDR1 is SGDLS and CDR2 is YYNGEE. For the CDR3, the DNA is TGTGCCAGCAGCGTTTCGGGTAATCTGCAAGAGACCCAGTACTTC. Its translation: CASSVSGNLQETQYF.

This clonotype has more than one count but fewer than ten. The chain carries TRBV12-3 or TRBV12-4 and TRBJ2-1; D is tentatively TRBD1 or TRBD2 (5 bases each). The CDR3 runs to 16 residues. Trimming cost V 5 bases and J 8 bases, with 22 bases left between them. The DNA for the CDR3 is TGTGCCAGCAGTCGCGGGCCAGTTGGGGCTGCCCATGAGCAGTTCTTC. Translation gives CASSRGPVGAAHEQFF.

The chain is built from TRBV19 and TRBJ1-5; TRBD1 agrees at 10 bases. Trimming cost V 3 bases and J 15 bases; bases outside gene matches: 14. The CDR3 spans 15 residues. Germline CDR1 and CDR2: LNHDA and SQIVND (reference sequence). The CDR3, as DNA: TGTGCCAGTAGTATGAGGGACAGGGGAAACGGTCTCTTGCATTTT. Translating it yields CASSMRDRGNGLLHF.

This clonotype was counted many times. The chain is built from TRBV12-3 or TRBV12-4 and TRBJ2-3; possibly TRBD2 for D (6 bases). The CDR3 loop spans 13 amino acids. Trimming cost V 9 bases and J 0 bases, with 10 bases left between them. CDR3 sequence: CASARGSTDTQYF. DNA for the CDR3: TGTGCCAGTGCCCGGGGGAGCACAGATACGCAGTATTTT.

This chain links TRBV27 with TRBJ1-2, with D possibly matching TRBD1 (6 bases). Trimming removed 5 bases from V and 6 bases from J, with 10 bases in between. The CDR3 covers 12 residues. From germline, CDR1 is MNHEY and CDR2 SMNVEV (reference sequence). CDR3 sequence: CASSGGGHGYTF. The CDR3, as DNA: TGTGCCAGCAGTGGGGGGGGCCATGGCTACACCTTC.